These 22 T cell receptor beta chains originate from one sample sequenced in a study of cytomegalovirus exposure and HLA in healthy donors. The PCR was carried out with 60 Vbeta primers and 13 Jbeta primers. TCRdb keeps only in-frame clones here, not all; method: immunoSEQ multiplex PCR. The sample contains 55,000 to 65,000 clones, about 81% of which appear only once. Sample: PBMCs. The receptors were gathered from a man younger than 40 in good health and CMV-seropositive.

The rearrangement uses TRBV5-4 and TRBJ1-4; 8 nucleotides align to TRBD1. The CDR3 consists of 16 residues. The V gene end was trimmed by 3 bases and the J gene end by 0 bases; junction bases not matched to a gene: 4. The germline V gene has CDR1 SGHNT and CDR2 YYREEE (reference sequence). CDR3 DNA sequence: TGTGCCAGCAGCTGGACAGGGCCTGCAACTAATGAAAAACTGTTTTTT. It specifies CASSWTGPATNEKLFF.

The chain recombines TRBV5-1 with TRBJ2-7; D ambiguous. The V end lost 5 bases, the J end lost 0 bases, and 12 bases lay between the germline ends. CDR3 length: 14 amino acids. CDR1 SGHRS and CDR2 YFSETQ come from the germline V gene. CDR3 sequence: CASSVTVPSYEQYF. CDR3 DNA: TGCGCCAGCAGTGTAACAGTGCCCTCCTACGAGCAGTACTTC. The complete variable domain, with remaining parts taken from reference TRBV5-1 and TRBJ2-7, reads KAGVTQTPRYLIKTRGQQVTLSCSPISGHRSVSWYQQTPGQGLQFLFEYFSETQRNKGNFPGRFSGRQFSNSRSEMNVSTLELGDSALYLCASSVTVPSYEQYFGPGTRLTVT.

The J gene is TRBJ1-2, the V gene TRBV7-2; 8 bases fit TRBD1. Germline loops: CDR1 SGHTA, CDR2 FQGNSA. The CDR3 extends over 17 amino acids. V shed 4 bases and J 4 bases; nucleotides not matched to a gene: 14. CDR3 in DNA: TGTGCCAGCAGCTCATTAGGGGGGACAGGCGACGGCTATGGCTACACCTTC. Translating it yields CASSSLGGTGDGYGYTF.

The chain recombines TRBV27 with TRBJ1-2; D is unresolved. V lost 6 bases and J lost 5, with 13 bases in between. CDR3 length equals 13 residues. The germline V gene encodes CDR1 MNHEY and CDR2 SMNVEV (reference sequence). CDR3 sequence (DNA): TGTGCCAGCAGCTCACGCTCGGGGTATGGCTACACCTTC. It is translated as CASSSRSGYGYTF.

This clone was seen a few times. The V and J genes are TRBV9 and TRBJ2-1, with TRBD2 identical over 8 bases. With 0 bases clipped from V and 7 bases from J, the junction kept 3 bases outside the gene matches. The germline CDR1 and CDR2 sequences are SGDLS and YYNGEE. The CDR3 sequence is 14 residues long. The CDR3 nucleotides read TGTGCCAGCAGCGTAGGGACTAGCACGAATGAGCAGTTCTTC. Translated: CASSVGTSTNEQFF.

The J gene is TRBJ2-5, the V gene TRBV19, with 7 bases aligning to TRBD2. This CDR3 has 15 residues. V trimming: 5 bases; J trimming: 4 bases; junction bases outside the gene matches: 10. Germline loops: CDR1 LNHDA, CDR2 SQIVND (reference sequence). DNA for the CDR3: TGTGCCAGTAGTTGGTCTGGCGGGGGTGGAGAGACCCAGTACTTC. As protein: CASSWSGGGGETQYF. Full variable domain (remainder filled in from reference TRBV19 and TRBJ2-5): DGGITQSPKYLFRKEGQNVTLSCEQNLNHDAMYWYRQDPGQGLRLIYYSQIVNDFQKGDIAEGYSVSREKKESFPLTVTSAQKNPTAFYLCASSWSGGGGETQYFGPGTRLLVL.

The chain recombines TRBV28 with TRBJ2-1; 7 bases map to TRBD2. Trimming removed 10 bases from V and 2 bases from J; junction bases left unmatched: 5. Germline V CDR1 and CDR2: MDHEN, SYDVKM. CDR3 size: 13 residues. The CDR3 DNA is TGTGCCACACTAGCGTTTACCTACAATGAGCAGTTCTTC. Amino acids: CATLAFTYNEQFF.

The chain combines TRBV6-5 with TRBJ2-7, with D tentatively TRBD2 (5 bases). The V gene lost 0 bases and the J gene lost 0 bases, with 12 bases spanning the gap. This CDR3 contains 16 residues. Looked up from germline, CDR1 is MNHEY and CDR2 is SVGAGI. Here the CDR3 DNA reads TGTGCCAGCAGTTACTCCGCGTCGGGGAGCTCCTACGAGCAGTACTTC. Protein: CASSYSASGSSYEQYF.

V is TRBV6-5 and J is TRBJ1-6; TRBD1 might be the D (6 bases). The CDR3 totals 14 residues. Germline CDR1 and CDR2: MNHEY and SVGAGI. The germline V and J ends were trimmed by 5 bases and 10 bases, with 15 bases remaining between them. This CDR3 reads CASSASGGKSPLHF. CDR3 DNA sequence: TGTGCCAGCAGTGCCAGCGGGGGCAAATCACCCCTCCACTTT.

V usage is TRBV7-3 and J usage is TRBJ2-5; D is perhaps TRBD2 (6 bases). V was cut by 6 bases and J by 7 bases, with 15 bases left in between. Germline V gene sequence: CDR1 SGHTA, CDR2 FQGTGA. The CDR3 is made up of 13 amino acids. The CDR3 region is CASSLGERATQYF. The CDR3 DNA reads TGTGCCAGCAGTTTAGGGGAGCGGGCGACCCAGTACTTC.

This clone was observed a handful of times. This chain links TRBV9 with TRBJ1-1; a weak D match, TRBD1 (5 bases). The V end lost 0 bases, the J end lost 5 bases, and 14 bases lay between the germline ends. The CDR3 is made up of 15 amino acids. Germline lookup yields CDR1 SGDLS and CDR2 YYNGEE. The CDR3 DNA is TGTGCCAGCAGCGTAGATCCAGGGACTAGGACTGAAGCTTTCTTT. The encoded protein is CASSVDPGTRTEAFF.

The chain is built from TRBV2 and TRBJ2-7; 7 bases agree with TRBD2. V shed 3 bases and J 6 bases; nucleotides not matched to a gene: 5. Germline loops: CDR1 SNHLY, CDR2 FYNNEI. The CDR3 is 13 amino acids. The CDR3 loop is CASSDGGVREQYF. DNA for the CDR3: TGTGCCAGCAGTGATGGGGGGGTACGCGAGCAGTACTTC.

The chain carries TRBV4-3 and TRBJ2-6; D is possibly TRBD2 (5 bases). Germline V lookup: CDR1 LGHNA, CDR2 YSLEER. V dropped 0 bases and J dropped 2 bases, with 14 bases sitting between them. The CDR3 runs to 18 residues. The CDR3 is CASSQDKFAGPGANVLTF. The CDR3 DNA reads TGCGCCAGCAGCCAAGATAAGTTCGCGGGCCCTGGGGCCAACGTCCTGACTTTC.

The V and J genes are TRBV2 and TRBJ1-1; D is unresolved. The CDR3 is 15 amino acids. The germline V gene has CDR1 SNHLY and CDR2 FYNNEI. Trimming pared 1 base from V and 1 base from J, leaving 10 bases between. In DNA, the CDR3 is TGTGCCAGCAGTGAAGTGGGAGTCAGGAACACTGAAGCTTTCTTT. As protein: CASSEVGVRNTEAFF.

The chain has TRBV30 and TRBJ2-3; possible D gene TRBD1, 5 bases. The length of the CDR3 is 16 residues. V was pared by 4 bases and J by 1 base, with 18 bases between. Germline loops: CDR1 GTSNPN, CDR2 SVGIG (reference sequence). This CDR3 reads CAWTQGYVTRTDTQYF. The CDR3 nucleotides are TGTGCCTGGACCCAGGGATACGTGACACGCACAGATACGCAGTATTTT.

Comment on this clone: At one of its ends the junction is not consistent with the germline gene, which may arise from a read error. This chain uses TRBV7-2 with TRBJ1-2, with D possibly being TRBD1 (5 bases). CDR1 and CDR2 (germline): SGHTA, FQGNSA. The CDR3 loop spans 14 amino acids. The CDR3 reads CASRLGQVHYGYTF. The CDR3 DNA sequence: TGTGCCAGCAGATTAGGACAAGTCCACTATGGCTACACCTTC.

The V and J genes are TRBV30 and TRBJ2-6; no definite D call. The CDR3 has 18 amino acids. The V gene lost 1 base and the J gene lost 2 bases, with 18 bases spanning the gap. Germline-derived CDR1 and CDR2 are GTSNPN and SVGIG (reference sequence). The CDR3 DNA sequence: TGTGCCTGGAGTGCGCAGTTACGTAGCCTTACTGGGGCCAACGTCCTGACTTTC. It codes for CAWSAQLRSLTGANVLTF.

The chain combines TRBV7-3 with TRBJ1-1, with D possibly being TRBD1 (5 bases). This CDR3 has 13 amino acids. Germline lookup yields CDR1 SGHTA and CDR2 FQGTGA. The V end was cut by 2 bases, the J end by 1 base, with 5 bases between. Here the CDR3 reads CASSLDRNTEAFF. For the CDR3, the DNA is TGTGCCAGCAGCTTAGACAGGAACACTGAAGCTTTCTTT.

CDR3 amino acids: CASSSTGGAYEQYF. The CDR3 nucleotides read TGCGCCAGCAGCTCCACAGGGGGCGCTTACGAGCAGTACTTC. This sequence joins TRBV5-1 and TRBJ2-7; the match to TRBD1 covers 9 bases. With V trimmed by 3 bases and J by 4 bases, 5 bases remained unmatched. The CDR3 spans 14 residues. From germline, CDR1 is SGHRS and CDR2 YFSETQ.

The rearrangement links TRBV19 to TRBJ1-6, with 8 nucleotides matching TRBD1. V was clipped by 6 bases and J by 10 bases; unmatched bases: 5. This CDR3 has 13 residues. The germline V gene encodes CDR1 LNHDA and CDR2 SQIVND (reference sequence). CDR3 protein: CASSPRQGSPLHF. The CDR3 nucleotides read TGTGCCAGTAGCCCCCGACAGGGGTCACCCCTCCACTTT.

The chain's CDR3 is CASSLPEDRGGYGYTF. The CDR3 DNA reads as TGTGCCAGCAGTTTACCCGAAGACAGGGGAGGCTATGGCTACACCTTC. This sequence joins TRBV28 and TRBJ1-2; 8 bases match TRBD1. V shed 2 bases and J 4 bases; nucleotides not matched to a gene: 9. The germline CDR1 and CDR2 sequences are MDHEN and SYDVKM. There are 16 residues in the CDR3.

Notes on this clone: Mismatch with germline at one junction end may stem from a read error. This chain uses TRBV7-7 with TRBJ2-5, with TRBD2 identical over 9 bases. Germline V CDR1 and CDR2: SSHAT, FNYEAQ (reference sequence). The CDR3 length is 14 residues. CDR3 protein: CASSSGLAQETQYF. The CDR3 region has the DNA TGTGCTAGCAGCTCGGGACTAGCCCAAGAGACCCAGTACTTC.